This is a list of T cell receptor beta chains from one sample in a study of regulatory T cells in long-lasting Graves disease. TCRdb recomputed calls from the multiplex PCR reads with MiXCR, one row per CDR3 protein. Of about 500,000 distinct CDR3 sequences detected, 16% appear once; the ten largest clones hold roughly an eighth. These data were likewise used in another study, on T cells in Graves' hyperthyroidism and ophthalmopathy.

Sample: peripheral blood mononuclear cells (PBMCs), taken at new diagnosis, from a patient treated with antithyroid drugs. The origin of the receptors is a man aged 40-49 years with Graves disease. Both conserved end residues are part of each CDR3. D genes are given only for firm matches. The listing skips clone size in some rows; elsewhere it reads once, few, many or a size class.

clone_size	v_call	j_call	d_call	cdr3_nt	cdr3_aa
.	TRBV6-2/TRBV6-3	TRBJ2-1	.	TGTGCCAGCAGTCTCGGGCAAAAGCAGTTCTTC	CASSLGQKQFF
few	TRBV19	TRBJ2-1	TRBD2	TGTGCCAGTAGTATTAGCGGGGCCAACAATGAGCAGTTCTTC	CASSISGANNEQFF
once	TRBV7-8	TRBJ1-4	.	TGTGCCAGCAGCGAAAGAGCCGAAAAACTGTTTTTT	CASSERAEKLFF
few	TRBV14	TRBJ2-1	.	TGTGCCACCCTCGAGCGGGTCAGGGACAATGAGCAGTTCTTC	CATLERVRDNEQFF
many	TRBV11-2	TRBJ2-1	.	TGTGCCAGCAGCTTAGGTGGGGGTAGGGTCTACAATGAGCAGTTCTTC	CASSLGGGRVYNEQFF
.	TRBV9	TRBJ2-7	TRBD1	TGTGCCAGCAGCACACGAGACAGGGACGAGCAGTACTTC	CASSTRDRDEQYF
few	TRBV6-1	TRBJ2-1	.	TGTGCCAGCAGTGGCGGCGGATGGGACAATGAGCAGTTCTTC	CASSGGGWDNEQFF
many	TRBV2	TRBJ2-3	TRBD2	TGTGCCAGCGCGCTAGCGGGAACAGATACGCAGTATTTT	CASALAGTDTQYF
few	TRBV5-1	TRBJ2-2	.	TGCGCCAGCAGCTTGGATGGCAGATCCAACACCGGGGAGCTGTTTTTT	CASSLDGRSNTGELFF
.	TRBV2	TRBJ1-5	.	TGTGCCAGCAGTGACACTACTGGGGCAATTCAGCCCCAGCATTTT	CASSDTTGAIQPQHF
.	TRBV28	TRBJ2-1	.	TGTGCCAGCAGGGGGTTGAATGAGGATGAGCAGTTCTTC	CASRGLNEDEQFF
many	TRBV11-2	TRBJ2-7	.	TGTGCCAGCAGCCATTCCCGCCCCTACGAGCAGTACTTC	CASSHSRPYEQYF
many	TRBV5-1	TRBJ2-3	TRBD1	TGCGCCAGCACGAGACAGGGCCTAACAGATACGCAGTATTTT	CASTRQGLTDTQYF
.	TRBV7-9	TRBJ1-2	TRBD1	TGTGCCAGCAGCTCTTCTCCCGGGACAGGCATCCGTACTAACTATGGCTACACCTTC	CASSSSPGTGIRTNYGYTF
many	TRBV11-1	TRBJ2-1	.	TGTGCCAGCAGCACCGGACTAAACAATGAGCAGTTCTTC	CASSTGLNNEQFF
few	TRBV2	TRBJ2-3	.	TGTGCCAGCAGCCCCTCCTTGGGGGGTGGCACAGATACGCAGTATTTT	CASSPSLGGGTDTQYF
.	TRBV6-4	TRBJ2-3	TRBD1	TGTGCCAGCAGTCAAGCAGGGGGTAACACGCAGTATTTT	CASSQAGGNTQYF
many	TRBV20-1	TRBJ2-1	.	TGCAGTGCTAGAGGATTCACGGGTCGGGTCTTC	CSARGFTGRVF
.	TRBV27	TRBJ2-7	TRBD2	TGTGCCAGCGGGGAGGGAGGGGAGCAGTACTTC	CASGEGGEQYF
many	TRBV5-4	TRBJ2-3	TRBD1	TGTGCCAGCAGCTTGGACAGGGACAGGGATACGCAGTATTTT	CASSLDRDRDTQYF
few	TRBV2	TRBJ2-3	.	TGTACCAGCAGTGAGGGCGAAGGAGATACGCAGTATTTT	CTSSEGEGDTQYF
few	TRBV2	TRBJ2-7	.	TGTGCCAGCAGTGAAACGGGGGCAGTAACCTACGAGCAGTACTTC	CASSETGAVTYEQYF
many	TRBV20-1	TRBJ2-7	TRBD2	TGCAGTGCTAGCAGCGGGAGCGTCTCTTACTACGAGCAGTACTTC	CSASSGSVSYYEQYF
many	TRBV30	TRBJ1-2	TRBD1	TGTGCCTGGAGTGACCAAGACAGGGGGCGCCTCTATGGCTACACCTTC	CAWSDQDRGRLYGYTF
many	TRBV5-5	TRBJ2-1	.	TGTGCCAGCAGCTTCTCAGGGGCCGCAACCTACAATGAGCAGTTCTTC	CASSFSGAATYNEQFF
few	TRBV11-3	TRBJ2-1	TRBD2	TGTGCCAGCAGCTTGGTTACTAGCGGGAGGTCGAATGGGCAGTTCTTC	CASSLVTSGRSNGQFF
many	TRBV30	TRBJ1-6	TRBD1	TGTGCCTGGAGACCACCCGGGACAGGGGTATATTCACCCCTCCACTTT	CAWRPPGTGVYSPLHF
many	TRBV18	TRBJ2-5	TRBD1	TGTGCCAGCTCACTGGACAGGGCGTTAAGGGAGACCCAGTACTTC	CASSLDRALRETQYF
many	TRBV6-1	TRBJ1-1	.	TGTGCCAGCAGTGAAACGGTACAGCCTACTGAAGCTTTCTTT	CASSETVQPTEAFF
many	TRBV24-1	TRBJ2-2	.	TGTGCCACCAGTGATTTGTCCAGGGACACCGGGGAGCTGTTTTTT	CATSDLSRDTGELFF
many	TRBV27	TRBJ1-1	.	TGTGCCAGCAGTTTATCGAAAACGGCCAGGGTCTACACTGAAGCTTTCTTT	CASSLSKTARVYTEAFF
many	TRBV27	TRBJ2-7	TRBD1	TGTGCCAGCAGGGGGACAGGGTTGTACGAGCAGTACTTC	CASRGTGLYEQYF
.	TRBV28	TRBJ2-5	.	TGTGCCAGCAATCAAAACCAAGAGACCCAGTACTTC	CASNQNQETQYF
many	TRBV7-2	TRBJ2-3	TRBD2	TGTGCCAGCATGCGCGGGAGTGTCACAGATACGCAGTATTTT	CASMRGSVTDTQYF
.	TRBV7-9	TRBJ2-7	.	TGTGCCAGCAGCTTAGGAATGAACTACGAGCAGTACTTC	CASSLGMNYEQYF
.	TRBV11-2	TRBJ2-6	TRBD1	TGTGCCAGCAGCTTGCCGTCAGGGGGCGCGAGAGGGGCCAACGTCCTGACTTTC	CASSLPSGGARGANVLTF
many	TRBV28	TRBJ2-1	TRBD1	TGTGCCAGCAGTTTGGAGGGACAGGGGTTGTATGAGCAGTTCTTC	CASSLEGQGLYEQFF
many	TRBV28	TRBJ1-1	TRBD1	TGTGCCAGCAGTTTCGACAGGGGGCCTGAAGCTTTCTTT	CASSFDRGPEAFF
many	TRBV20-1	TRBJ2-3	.	TGCAGTGCTAGTACAGTGGGTGTTACAGATACGCAGTATTTT	CSASTVGVTDTQYF
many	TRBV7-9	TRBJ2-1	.	TGTGCCAGTGGACCCCTCAGTCTCAATGAGCAGTTCTTC	CASGPLSLNEQFF
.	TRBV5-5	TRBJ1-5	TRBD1	TGTGCCAGCAGCGAGTCCGGGACAGCAATTAATCAGCCCCAGCATTTT	CASSESGTAINQPQHF
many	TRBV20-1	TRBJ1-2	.	TGCAGTGCTAGACCCCCAAGGATATATGGCTACACCTTC	CSARPPRIYGYTF
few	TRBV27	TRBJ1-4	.	TGTGCCAGCAGTTCGGGACGGACTTCCAATGAAAAACTGTTTTTT	CASSSGRTSNEKLFF
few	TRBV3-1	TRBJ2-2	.	TGTGCCAGCATCAACCGGGGGGCGGGGGAGCTGTTTTTT	CASINRGAGELFF
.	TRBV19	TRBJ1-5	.	TGTGCCAGTCAATGGGACCAGCCCAATCAGCCCCAGCATTTT	CASQWDQPNQPQHF